The rows below give T cell receptor beta chains drawn from one sample of a study of technical replicates of blood from a few donors. Sequencing was performed with immunoSEQ multiplex PCR; in TCRdb, only in-frame clones are kept and a portion is missing. The repertoire holds more than 65,000 clones, with 95% to 97% as singletons. The sample was T cells isolated from PBMCs. These TCRs come from a human donor in good health. Each CDR3 is given with its conserved first and last residue. Each record gives: clone size, D gene, J gene, V gene, CDR3 protein, CDR3 DNA. The D gene is left open where the match is weak. Clone size is not always given. Where it is, it says once, few, many or a class for expanded clones.

NA TRBD1 TRBJ1-2 TRBV7-9 CASSLSDRVIGYTF TGTGCCAGCAGCTTATCGGACAGGGTAATTGGCTACACCTTC
NA TRBD1 TRBJ1-1 TRBV4-2 CASSPTTGVNTEAFF TGTGCCAGCAGCCCAACGACAGGGGTGAACACTGAAGCTTTCTTT
NA TRBD1 TRBJ2-7 TRBV10-3 CAISRRQGGDEQYF TGTGCCATCAGTCGGCGACAGGGTGGCGACGAGCAGTACTTC
NA NA TRBJ1-1 TRBV30 CAWRGGTNTEAFF TGTGCCTGGAGGGGAGGGACGAACACTGAAGCTTTCTTT
NA NA TRBJ2-7 TRBV7-2 CASSFPGFYEQYF TGTGCCAGCAGCTTTCCAGGCTTTTACGAGCAGTACTTC
NA NA TRBJ2-3 TRBV7-3 CASSLTFSGPVHF TGTGCCAGCAGCTTAACGTTTTCTGGCCCAGTCCATTTT
NA TRBD1 TRBJ2-5 TRBV2 CASSGQGAGETQYF TGTGCCAGCAGCGGACAGGGGGCCGGAGAGACCCAGTACTTC
NA NA TRBJ1-2 TRBV11-2 CASSLEVRFTPDYGYTF TGTGCCAGCAGCTTAGAGGTCAGGTTCACTCCTGACTATGGCTACACCTTC
NA TRBD2 TRBJ2-3 TRBV7-2 CASSLERGTPLDTQYF TGTGCCAGCAGCTTAGAGCGGGGGACCCCTCTAGATACGCAGTATTTT
NA TRBD1 TRBJ1-2 TRBV9 CASSQGTANYGYTF TGTGCCAGCAGCCAAGGGACAGCTAACTATGGCTACACCTTC
NA NA TRBJ1-1 TRBV7-8 CASSLVRQEGGKAFF TGTGCCAGCAGCTTAGTTAGGCAGGAAGGAGGGAAAGCTTTCTTT
NA NA TRBJ1-1 TRBV29-1 CSVEDASGNTEAFF TGCAGCGTTGAAGATGCCTCCGGGAACACTGAAGCTTTCTTT
NA NA TRBJ2-5 TRBV6-6 CASLLAGTMQETQYF TGTGCCAGCCTATTGGCGGGAACCATGCAAGAGACCCAGTACTTC
once NA TRBJ2-5 TRBV5-1 CASSLAIYEQETQYF TGCGCCAGCAGCTTGGCCATCTATGAGCAAGAGACCCAGTACTTC
NA TRBD2 TRBJ2-7 TRBV30 CAWDQTKWSGSTYEQYF TGTGCCTGGGACCAGACGAAGTGGAGCGGGAGCACTTACGAGCAGTACTTC
NA NA TRBJ2-7 TRBV25-1 CASIQAYEQYF TGTGCCAGTATACAGGCCTACGAGCAGTACTTC
NA NA TRBJ2-1 TRBV19 CASSVALATTYNEQFF TGTGCCAGTAGTGTCGCCTTAGCCACTACCTACAATGAGCAGTTCTTC
NA NA TRBJ1-1 TRBV7-9 CASNPQLGGTEAFF TGTGCCAGCAACCCACAGTTGGGGGGGACTGAAGCTTTCTTT
NA TRBD2 TRBJ2-5 TRBV11-2 CASTTSVQETQYF TGTGCCAGCACCACTAGCGTACAAGAGACCCAGTACTTC
NA TRBD1 TRBJ1-2 TRBV7-2 CASGTELYGYTF TGTGCCAGCGGGACAGAGCTCTATGGCTACACCTTC
NA TRBD2 TRBJ2-7 TRBV6-1 CASSGGGRDEQYF TGTGCCAGCAGTGGGGGCGGGAGAGACGAGCAGTACTTC
NA TRBD2 TRBJ2-7 TRBV7-9 CASSPGLAGGQYF TGTGCCAGCAGCCCGGGACTAGCGGGAGGTCAGTACTTC
NA NA TRBJ1-1 TRBV4-3 CASSQKWGSINTEAFF TGCGCCAGCAGCCAAAAATGGGGCAGTATAAACACTGAAGCTTTCTTT
NA TRBD1 TRBJ2-1 TRBV29-1 CSVEVGQGREQFF TGCAGCGTTGAAGTTGGACAGGGAAGGGAGCAGTTCTTC
NA TRBD2 TRBJ2-2 TRBV4-3 CASSRRASGRMSGELFF TGCGCCAGCAGCCGCCGCGCTAGCGGGAGGATGTCCGGGGAGCTGTTTTTT
NA NA TRBJ1-2 TRBV19 CASSTGPNYGYTF TGTGCCAGTAGCACAGGCCCGAACTATGGCTACACCTTC
NA TRBD1 TRBJ2-1 TRBV9 CASSAGQVSSYNEQFF TGTGCCAGCAGCGCCGGACAGGTGAGCTCCTACAATGAGCAGTTCTTC
NA NA TRBJ1-5 TRBV19 CASSAGRNSNQPQHF TGTGCCAGTAGTGCGGGCAGAAATAGCAATCAGCCCCAGCATTTT
NA TRBD1 TRBJ1-1 TRBV4-3 CASSRATGGNTEAFF TGCGCCAGCAGCCGCGCGACAGGGGGCAACACTGAAGCTTTCTTT
NA TRBD1 TRBJ1-1 TRBV9 CASSTRDSRRLSEAFF TGTGCCAGCAGCACTAGGGACAGCCGGAGATTGTCTGAAGCTTTCTTT
once NA TRBJ2-7 TRBV7-2 CASSLPVGEQYF TGTGCCAGCAGCTTACCGGTCGGCGAGCAGTACTTC
once TRBD1 TRBJ1-1 TRBV28 CASSHRGLNTEAFF TGTGCCAGCAGCCACAGGGGGCTGAACACTGAAGCTTTCTTT
NA NA TRBJ2-7 TRBV6-1 CASSELGGVGEQYF TGTGCCAGCAGTGAACTGGGGGGAGTGGGGGAGCAGTACTTC
NA NA TRBJ2-3 TRBV18 CASSPDSGGAQYF TGTGCCAGCTCACCAGACTCCGGGGGTGCGCAGTATTTT
once TRBD1 TRBJ2-7 TRBV5-1 CASSYPGQGPEQYF TGCGCCAGCAGCTACCCGGGACAGGGACCCGAGCAGTACTTC
NA TRBD1 TRBJ1-1 TRBV19 CASSTTGASYNTEAFF TGTGCCAGTAGTACTACAGGGGCGTCCTATAACACTGAAGCTTTCTTT
NA TRBD2 TRBJ2-1 TRBV5-1 CASSLDFAGVGNEQFF TGCGCCAGCAGCCTAGATTTCGCGGGAGTCGGCAATGAGCAGTTCTTC
NA NA TRBJ1-1 TRBV5-1 CASSPTGRNTEAFF TGCGCCAGCAGCCCGACTGGAAGAAACACTGAAGCTTTCTTT
NA NA TRBJ2-1 TRBV30 CAWSVSARGWDEQFF TGTGCCTGGAGTGTTTCGGCTAGGGGATGGGATGAGCAGTTCTTC
NA NA TRBJ1-2 TRBV21-1 CASTPLTGVNRGGYTF TGTGCCAGCACCCCTCTTACAGGGGTAAACCGTGGGGGCTACACCTTC
NA NA TRBJ1-2 TRBV27 CASSLNPGLYGYTF TGTGCCAGCAGTTTGAATCCCGGTCTCTATGGCTACACCTTC
NA TRBD1 TRBJ1-3 TRBV28 CASGDRVYSLSGNTIYF TGTGCCAGCGGGGACAGGGTTTACTCTCTCTCTGGAAACACCATATATTTT
NA NA TRBJ2-7 TRBV29-1 CSVEGVRSYEQYF TGCAGCGTTGAAGGAGTACGTTCCTACGAGCAGTACTTC
NA TRBD2 TRBJ2-1 TRBV7-2 CASSLTSGYNEQFF TGTGCCAGCAGTTTGACTAGCGGCTACAATGAGCAGTTCTTC
once NA TRBJ2-4 TRBV29-1 CSVVGRPTPLAKNIQYF TGCAGCGTTGTTGGCAGGCCGACACCACTAGCCAAAAACATTCAGTACTTC
NA TRBD1 TRBJ2-1 TRBV6-1 CASGTGTGGYNEQFF TGTGCCAGCGGTACCGGGACAGGGGGGTACAATGAGCAGTTCTTC
once TRBD1 TRBJ2-5 TRBV9 CASSAVPGQAQETQYF TGTGCCAGCAGCGCAGTTCCGGGACAGGCTCAAGAGACCCAGTACTTC
NA NA TRBJ1-1 TRBV9 CASSVRAGLTNTEAFF TGTGCCAGCAGCGTACGAGCAGGGCTGACTAACACTGAAGCTTTCTTT
NA NA TRBJ2-1 TRBV9 CASSGPNRLYGYEQFF TGTGCCAGCAGCGGACCTAACAGGTTATATGGGTATGAGCAGTTCTTC
NA NA TRBJ2-3 TRBV6-6 CASSYPPGVGTDTQYF TGTGCCAGCAGTTACCCACCAGGGGTTGGCACAGATACGCAGTATTTT
NA NA TRBJ1-3 TRBV30 CACAQTGNTIYF TGTGCCTGTGCACAGACTGGAAACACCATATATTTT
few TRBD1 TRBJ2-1 TRBV5-6 CASSLLVTGFEQFF TGTGCCAGCAGCTTGCTCGTGACAGGGTTCGAGCAGTTCTTC
NA TRBD1 TRBJ1-1 TRBV6-6 CATLIPDRGMNTEAFF TGTGCCACCCTAATACCGGACAGGGGCATGAACACTGAAGCTTTCTTT